Shown below are 29 T cell receptor beta chains from a single sample sequenced in a study of radiation and T cells in renal cell carcinoma. Sample time point: blood 2 weeks post-SBRT. The treatment denotes: 15 Gy SBRT to primary tumor, nephrectomy 4 weeks later. The data were produced by immunoSEQ multiplex PCR, yet TCRdb's version contains in-frame clones alone and is incomplete. The sample holds roughly 150,000 clones; roughly 89% are singletons and the top ten take 13%. Source: blood, taken from a patient whose treatment included radiotherapy and nephrectomy. These receptors were obtained from a woman between 50 and 59 years old with renal cell carcinoma.

The chain is built from TRBV6-5 and TRBJ2-7; 9 bases line up with TRBD1. The CDR3 is made up of 14 amino acids. V lost 4 bases, J lost 3 bases, and 4 bases stayed unmatched. Germline lookup yields CDR1 MNHEY and CDR2 SVGAGI. The CDR3 spells CASSSRDRDYEQYF. The DNA of the CDR3 is TGTGCCAGCAGTTCCCGGGACAGGGACTACGAGCAGTACTTC.

The chain combines TRBV2 with TRBJ1-6; 7 positions agree with TRBD1. The CDR3 runs to 15 residues. The J segment lost 9 bases and the V segment lost 3 bases, leaving 8 bases of the junction unmatched. Germline V gene data show CDR1 as SNHLY and CDR2 as FYNNEI. This chain's CDR3 is CASSEVRQGPSPLHF. CDR3 bases: TGTGCCAGCAGTGAGGTGAGACAGGGCCCTTCACCCCTCCACTTT.

V and J are TRBV10-3 and TRBJ1-2; D possibly corresponds to TRBD1 (5 bases). This CDR3 is built from 13 residues. Germline V gives CDR1 ENHRY, CDR2 SYGVKD. V was trimmed by 9 bases and J by 2 bases, leaving 13 bases between them. CDR3 sequence: CAIDSEANYGYTF. In nucleotides, the CDR3 is TGTGCCATAGACAGTGAGGCGAACTATGGCTACACCTTC.

The CDR3 DNA follows: TGTGCCACCAGCAGAGCCCCCCGTCAAGAGACCCAGTACTTC. Encoded protein: CATSRAPRQETQYF. The V gene is TRBV15, the J gene TRBJ2-5, with unresolved D. CDR1 and CDR2 from the germline V gene are LNHNV and YYDKDF (reference sequence). The CDR3 has 14 residues. V lost 1 base and J lost 2, with 8 bases in between.

This clone was counted once. The chain recombines TRBV19 with TRBJ1-1; D gene ambiguous. This CDR3 region has 13 residues. The V end lost 5 bases, the J end lost 4 bases, and 11 bases lay between the germline ends. Germline values: CDR1 LNHDA, CDR2 SQIVND (reference sequence). This chain's CDR3 is CASSETKATEAFF. CDR3 DNA sequence: TGTGCCAGTAGTGAAACGAAGGCCACTGAAGCTTTCTTT.

Remarks on this clone: One end of the junction does not line up with germline, which may come from a read error. This sequence joins TRBV9 and TRBJ1-4, with unresolved D. Germline CDR1 SGDLS, CDR2 YYNGEE. The CDR3 length is 14 residues. CDR3 sequence reads: CASSGSPLHDKLFF. In DNA form, the CDR3 reads TGTGCCAGCAGCGGCTCCCCCCTGCATGATAAACTGTTTTTT.

The V call is TRBV12-5, the J call TRBJ1-1; D remains unclear. Trimming pared 4 bases from V and 10 bases from J, leaving 13 bases between. Per the germline V gene, CDR1 is LGHNT and CDR2 is FRNRAP. CDR3 length equals 12 residues. CDR3: CASGSGDLGAFF. The CDR3 region has the DNA TGTGCTAGTGGTTCAGGTGACCTAGGAGCTTTCTTT.

The rearrangement joins TRBV2 to TRBJ2-5; a weak D match, TRBD2 (6 bases). V was clipped by 6 bases and J by 5 bases, with 13 bases between them. The CDR3 has 13 residues. CDR1 and CDR2 from the germline V gene are SNHLY and FYNNEI. The CDR3 sequence is CASRPLAVETQYF. The CDR3 region has the DNA TGTGCCAGCAGGCCACTAGCTGTCGAGACCCAGTACTTC.

This clone was seen more than once but under ten times. This chain links TRBV20-1 with TRBJ1-1; no firm D call. Germline assignment: CDR1 DFQATT and CDR2 SNEGSKA (reference sequence). Trimming pared 5 bases from V and 2 bases from J, leaving 6 bases between. CDR3 size: 11 residues. CDR3 sequence: CSAVDNTEAFF. As DNA, the CDR3 is TGCAGTGCTGTTGACAACACTGAAGCTTTCTTT.

The J gene is TRBJ2-5, the V gene TRBV4-3; D ambiguous. The germline V and J ends were trimmed by 0 bases and 5 bases, with 7 bases remaining between them. From germline, CDR1 is LGHNA and CDR2 YSLEER. The CDR3 is 13 amino acids. The CDR3: CASSQDGRETQYF. The CDR3, as DNA: TGCGCCAGCAGCCAAGATGGCCGGGAGACCCAGTACTTC.

The gene calls are TRBV5-6 and TRBJ1-1, with D perhaps TRBD1 (6 bases). Trimming cost V 3 bases and J 6 bases, with 15 bases left between them. The CDR3 is 14 amino acids. Germline CDR1 is SGHDT and CDR2 is YYEEEE. The CDR3 DNA follows: TGTGCCAGCAGCTCTTACAGGGTGGGTGCTGAAGCTTTCTTT. Protein product: CASSSYRVGAEAFF.

This chain links TRBV7-2 with TRBJ2-7, with TRBD2 identical over 10 bases. With V trimmed by 1 base and J by 4 bases, 4 bases remained unmatched. Germline CDR1 SGHTA, CDR2 FQGNSA. The CDR3 runs to 15 residues. CDR3: CASSLGAGGVYEQYF. CDR3 nucleotide sequence: TGTGCCAGCAGCTTAGGAGCGGGGGGGGTATACGAGCAGTACTTC.

This clone was seen a few times. The genes are TRBV9 and TRBJ1-1; D is ambiguous. Trimming left V 0 bases short and J 3 bases short, with 12 bases between. Germline lookup yields CDR1 SGDLS and CDR2 YYNGEE. This CDR3 has 15 residues. The CDR3 sequence: CASSVGTRGDTEAFF. CDR3 DNA: TGTGCCAGCAGCGTAGGGACCCGAGGAGACACTGAAGCTTTCTTT.

This rearrangement joins TRBV6-1 to TRBJ1-2; the match to TRBD1 covers 7 bases. The CDR3 length is 14 residues. The V gene end was trimmed by 7 bases and the J gene end by 3 bases; junction bases not matched to a gene: 8. Germline V CDR1 and CDR2: MNHNS, SASEGT. The DNA of the CDR3 is TGTGCCAGCATTGGGACAGTTGATCACTATGGCTACACCTTC. Amino acid sequence: CASIGTVDHYGYTF.

This chain joins TRBV9 and TRBJ1-2; D is unresolved. V dropped 0 bases and J dropped 1 base, with 4 bases sitting between them. This CDR3 has 13 amino acids. Per germline, CDR1 SGDLS and CDR2 YYNGEE. This CDR3 reads CASSVDSNYGYTF. CDR3 nucleotide sequence: TGTGCCAGCAGCGTAGACAGTAACTATGGCTACACCTTC.

This chain links TRBV9 with TRBJ2-1, with 7 positions matching TRBD1. The length of the CDR3 is 15 residues. Germline-derived CDR1 and CDR2 are SGDLS and YYNGEE. The trim removed 3 bases at V and 3 bases at J, leaving 6 bases unmatched. CDR3: CASSAPGQSYNEQFF. The CDR3 nucleotides read TGTGCCAGCAGCGCCCCGGGACAGAGCTACAATGAGCAGTTCTTC.

This clone was detected once. The chain employs TRBV6-4 and TRBJ2-2; 8 bases fit TRBD1. Trimming at V came to 5 bases and at J to 3 bases, leaving 2 bases not matched to a gene. Germline assignment: CDR1 MRHNA and CDR2 SNTAGT. The length of the CDR3 is 14 residues. The CDR3 here is CASSPDRDTGELFF. The CDR3 DNA reads TGTGCCAGCAGTCCGGACAGGGACACCGGGGAGCTGTTTTTT.

V gene TRBV19 combines with J gene TRBJ2-1; D possibly corresponds to TRBD2 (6 bases). V lost 4 bases and J 1 base, leaving 11 bases between the germline ends. Germline CDR1 LNHDA, CDR2 SQIVND (reference sequence). The CDR3 length is 15 residues. CDR3 bases: TGTGCCAGTAGTACGCGGGACGCTTCCTACAATGAGCAGTTCTTC. Its translation: CASSTRDASYNEQFF.

The chain couples TRBV19 to TRBJ1-4; D is unclear. The V gene lost 7 bases and the J gene lost 7 bases, with 16 bases spanning the gap. CDR3 length equals 14 residues. The germline V gene encodes CDR1 LNHDA and CDR2 SQIVND (reference sequence). CDR3 residues: CASTATPSAEKLFF. The CDR3 nucleotides are TGTGCCAGTACAGCGACACCCAGCGCTGAAAAACTGTTTTTT.

V gene TRBV11-3 combines with J gene TRBJ2-3; D remains unclear. Trimming left V 11 bases short and J 0 bases short, with 15 bases between. CDR3 length equals 14 residues. The germline V gene has CDR1 SGHNT and CDR2 YENEEA. The CDR3 DNA is TGTGCCTCAGCCCCCGGGCCTAGCACAGATACGCAGTATTTT. Protein sequence: CASAPGPSTDTQYF.

The CDR3 DNA follows: TGTGCCAGCAGCCTCCCCTTGGGCTCCTACAATGAGCAGTTCTTC. This encodes CASSLPLGSYNEQFF. V and J are TRBV5-6 and TRBJ2-1; D is uncertain. Trimming removed 4 bases from V and 0 bases from J, with 11 bases in between. The CDR3 length is 15 residues. CDR1 is SGHDT and CDR2 is YYEEEE in the germline V gene.

The chain links TRBV2 to TRBJ1-2, with 7 bases identical to TRBD1. Germline V gene lookup returns CDR1 SNHLY and CDR2 FYNNEI. This CDR3 region has 15 residues. V lost 9 bases and J lost 2; bases outside the gene matches: 12. The CDR3 reads CAREKGQQSNYGYTF. The DNA of the CDR3 is TGTGCCAGAGAGAAGGGACAGCAAAGCAACTATGGCTACACCTTC. The whole variable domain, remainder taken from reference TRBV2 and TRBJ1-2, is EPEVTQTPSHQVTQMGQEVILRCVPISNHLYFYWYRQILGQKVEFLVSFYNNEISEKSEIFDDQFSVERPDGSNFTLKIRSTKLEDSAMYFCAREKGQQSNYGYTFGSGTRLTVV.

The chain has TRBV5-4 and TRBJ2-2, with 8 bases fitting TRBD1. With 10 bases clipped from V and 3 bases from J, the junction kept 8 bases outside the gene matches. Germline V gene sequence: CDR1 SGHNT, CDR2 YYREEE (reference sequence). The CDR3 is 14 residues long. CDR3 protein: CAGAGTGYTGELFF. For the CDR3, the DNA is TGTGCCGGGGCCGGGACAGGTTACACCGGGGAGCTGTTTTTT.

DNA for the CDR3: TGTGCCAGCCAGACCCTCCCAGGGGGCCAGGTCGAGCAGTACTTC. Protein product: CASQTLPGGQVEQYF. The genes are TRBV6-5 and TRBJ2-7; 8 nucleotides match TRBD1. Per the germline V gene, CDR1 is MNHEY and CDR2 is SVGAGI. V was pared by 8 bases and J by 6 bases, with 15 bases of the junction left unmatched. The CDR3 has 15 amino acids.

The rearrangement uses TRBV18 and TRBJ2-7, with 7 bases fitting TRBD2. V was pared by 3 bases and J by 0 bases, with 8 bases of the junction left unmatched. The CDR3 contains 16 residues. In germline, CDR1 is KGHSH, CDR2 LQKENI. The CDR3 sequence is CASSPSGGGSSYEQYF. CDR3 bases: TGTGCCAGCTCACCCTCGGGGGGAGGGAGCTCCTACGAGCAGTACTTC.

This chain connects TRBV30 to TRBJ2-3, with no clear D. CDR1 GTSNPN and CDR2 SVGIG come from the germline V gene (reference sequence). This CDR3 is 14 amino acids long. Trimming removed 4 bases from V and 8 bases from J, with 19 bases in between. The CDR3: CAWKLQIQPGTQYF. CDR3 sequence (DNA): TGTGCCTGGAAGCTCCAAATACAGCCCGGTACGCAGTATTTT. Drawing the rest from reference TRBV30 and TRBJ2-3, the complete variable domain is SQTIHQWPATLVQPVGSPLSLECTVEGTSNPNLYWYRQAAGRGLQLLFYSVGIGQISSEVPQNLSASRPQDRQFILSSKKLLLSDSGFYLCAWKLQIQPGTQYFGPGTRLTVL.

The chain carries TRBV5-1 and TRBJ1-5, with D possibly TRBD1 on 6 matching bases. Trimming removed 1 base from V and 6 bases from J, with 11 bases in between. CDR1 and CDR2 (germline): SGHRS, YFSETQ. The CDR3 is made up of 14 amino acids. The chain's CDR3 is CASSLSAGAQPQHF. The CDR3 DNA reads as TGCGCCAGCAGCTTGTCGGCAGGGGCTCAGCCCCAGCATTTT.

The chain has TRBV9 and TRBJ1-1, with 8 bases matching TRBD1. The CDR3 covers 13 residues. The ends lost 6 bases at V and 1 base at J; junction bases unmatched: 2. Germline V CDR1 and CDR2: SGDLS, YYNGEE. The CDR3 DNA follows: TGTGCCAGCACCGGACAGGGGAACACTGAAGCTTTCTTT. It translates to CASTGQGNTEAFF.

V gene TRBV2 combines with J gene TRBJ1-2; weak D call: TRBD1 (5 bases). Germline V gene data show CDR1 as SNHLY and CDR2 as FYNNEI. This CDR3 is built from 14 residues. Trimming took off 2 bases at V and 4 bases at J, with 11 bases between the two ends. DNA of the CDR3: TGTGCCAGCAGTGAACGTCAGGGTACCTATGGCTACACCTTC. Its protein product is CASSERQGTYGYTF.